The rows below give T cell receptor beta chains drawn from one sample of a study of regulatory T cells in long-lasting Graves disease. TCRdb itself ran the multiplex PCR reads through MiXCR, one entry per CDR3 protein. The sample lists roughly 530,000 distinct CDR3 sequences, 15% to 20% occurring once. The sample was also linked to a second study, of T cells in Graves' hyperthyroidism and ophthalmopathy.

Sequenced material: peripheral blood mononuclear cells (PBMCs), taken at new diagnosis, from a patient treated with antithyroid drugs. These receptors all come from a woman aged 35-60 years with Graves disease. CDR3s include the opening cysteine and the closing phenylalanine or tryptophan. D genes are given only for firm matches. Clone sizes are given selectively: once, few, many, or a class where the clone is expanded.

>.|.|TRBJ1-3|TRBV15
CATSLPGGSGNTIYF
TGTGCCACCAGTCTCCCCGGCGGGTCTGGAAACACCATATATTTT
>.|TRBD1|TRBJ1-6|TRBV19
CASEPGTGRSPLHF
TGTGCCAGTGAGCCCGGGACAGGGCGATCACCCCTCCACTTT
>.|.|TRBJ1-2|TRBV28
CATSRGGDYGYTF
TGTGCCACCTCTCGCGGGGGGGACTATGGCTACACCTTC
>.|TRBD1|TRBJ1-1|TRBV5-1
CASSSHPGGESEAFF
TGCGCCAGCAGCTCCCATCCAGGGGGGGAATCTGAAGCTTTCTTT
>.|TRBD1|TRBJ1-2|TRBV5-4
CASRGTGYSYGYTF
TGTGCCAGCAGGGGGACAGGGTATTCCTATGGCTACACCTTC
>.|.|TRBJ2-1|TRBV19
CASMGGTSNEQFF
TGTGCCAGTATGGGGGGGACAAGCAATGAGCAGTTCTTC
>many|TRBD1|TRBJ1-6|TRBV5-8
CASSLGDRGHNSPLHF
TGTGCCAGCAGCTTGGGGGACAGGGGGCATAATTCACCCCTCCACTTT
>many|TRBD2|TRBJ2-3|TRBV3-1
CASSHRGGAGDRTDTQYF
TGTGCCAGCAGCCACCGAGGTGGGGCGGGGGACCGCACAGATACGCAGTATTTT
>.|.|TRBJ2-7|TRBV5-1
CASSPKGGPPSEQYF
TGCGCCAGCAGCCCCAAGGGGGGGCCTCCTAGCGAGCAGTACTTC
>few|.|TRBJ1-5|TRBV2
CASSETTGGNQPQHF
TGTGCCAGCAGTGAAACGACTGGGGGCAATCAGCCCCAGCATTTT
>.|.|TRBJ1-3|TRBV3-1
CASSQDKALGNTIYF
TGTGCCAGCAGCCAAGATAAGGCCCTCGGAAACACCATATATTTT
>many|TRBD1|TRBJ1-1|TRBV3-1
CASSQTGTSTEAFF
TGTGCCAGCAGTCAGACAGGGACGAGCACTGAAGCTTTCTTT
>many|.|TRBJ2-7|TRBV18
CASSRGDSYEQYF
TGTGCCAGCTCACGGGGGGACTCCTACGAGCAGTACTTC
>few|TRBD2|TRBJ2-3|TRBV19
CASSIGLAGDTQYF
TGTGCCAGTAGTATCGGACTAGCGGGGGATACGCAGTATTTT
>few|.|TRBJ1-4|TRBV20-1
CSAQRAPNGEKLFF
TGCAGTGCCCAGCGAGCCCCAAATGGGGAAAAACTGTTTTTT
>many|.|TRBJ1-1|TRBV3-1
CASSQGTGIGAFF
TGTGCCAGCAGCCAAGGTACAGGGATAGGGGCTTTCTTT
>few|.|TRBJ2-2|TRBV29-1
CSVGDGTNTGELFF
TGCAGCGTCGGTGACGGGACGAACACCGGGGAGCTGTTTTTT
>many|.|TRBJ1-2|TRBV6-2/TRBV6-3
CASSYSNGYGYTF
TGTGCCAGCAGTTACTCGAATGGCTATGGCTACACCTTC
>.|TRBD2|TRBJ2-2|TRBV7-9
CASSDTSGGAAGELFF
TGTGCCAGCAGCGACACTAGCGGGGGGGCCGCCGGGGAGCTGTTTTTT
>many|.|TRBJ2-5|TRBV11-2
CASSLDPYPEETQYF
TGTGCCAGCAGCTTGGACCCCTACCCCGAAGAGACCCAGTACTTC
>.|.|TRBJ2-7|TRBV6-5
CASSYSNPTARYYEQYF
TGTGCCAGCAGTTACTCGAATCCGACAGCTCGGTACTACGAGCAGTACTTC
>many|.|TRBJ1-1|TRBV11-2
CASSLEGRAFF
TGTGCCAGCAGCTTGGAGGGCAGAGCTTTCTTT
>.|.|TRBJ2-7|TRBV19
CASSISATNEQYF
TGTGCCAGTAGTATATCCGCTACGAACGAGCAGTACTTC
>.|.|TRBJ2-2|TRBV29-1
CSVGGGSNTGELFF
TGCAGCGTGGGGGGGGGCTCTAACACCGGGGAGCTGTTTTTT
>few|TRBD1|TRBJ1-5|TRBV18
CASSTGTENQPQHF
TGTGCCAGCTCAACCGGGACAGAGAATCAGCCCCAGCATTTT
>few|.|TRBJ1-2|TRBV9
CASSVDGTPNYGYTF
TGTGCCAGCAGCGTAGATGGGACACCGAACTATGGCTACACCTTC
>.|TRBD1|TRBJ2-1|TRBV9
CASSDPGQATYSYNEQFF
TGTGCCAGCAGCGATCCGGGACAGGCCACCTACTCCTACAATGAGCAGTTCTTC
>few|.|TRBJ1-1|TRBV9
CASSAQTRMNTEAFF
TGTGCCAGCAGCGCCCAGACGCGGATGAACACTGAAGCTTTCTTT
>few|.|TRBJ1-6|TRBV7-2
CASSLEGHPMSSYNSPLHF
TGTGCCAGCAGCTTAGAGGGACATCCGATGAGCTCCTATAATTCACCCCTCCACTTT
>few|TRBD1|TRBJ1-1|TRBV2
CASSERLITGTGGLTEAFF
TGTGCCAGCAGTGAGCGCTTGATTACCGGGACAGGGGGACTCACTGAAGCTTTCTTT
>many|.|TRBJ1-1|TRBV3-1
CASSPYAEYTEAFF
TGTGCCAGCAGCCCCTATGCCGAGTACACTGAAGCTTTCTTT
>few|.|TRBJ2-3|TRBV7-9
CASRSLDYGSGSTDTQYF
TGTGCCAGCAGGTCCCTGGACTACGGAAGCGGGAGCACAGATACGCAGTATTTT
>.|TRBD1|TRBJ1-1|TRBV12-5
CASGLGDRGLEEAFF
TGTGCTAGTGGTTTGGGGGACAGGGGACTTGAGGAGGCTTTCTTT
>many|TRBD2|TRBJ2-5|TRBV28
CASSPEGLSRETQYF
TGTGCCAGCAGTCCGGAGGGACTAAGTAGAGAGACCCAGTACTTC
>few|TRBD2|TRBJ2-3|TRBV30
CAWILAGGHADTQYF
TGTGCCTGGATCTTAGCGGGGGGGCATGCAGATACGCAGTATTTT
>many|.|TRBJ1-1|TRBV12-3/TRBV12-4
CASSNGGHTEAFF
TGTGCCAGCAGCAATGGCGGACACACTGAAGCTTTCTTT
>.|TRBD2|TRBJ2-7|TRBV11-2
CASSLGIGLAGNSYEQYF
TGTGCCAGCAGCTTAGGCATAGGTCTAGCGGGAAATTCCTACGAGCAGTACTTC
>many|.|TRBJ1-1|TRBV4-1
CASSQKGTQGRNTEAFF
TGCGCCAGCAGCCAAAAAGGGACACAGGGACGGAACACTGAAGCTTTCTTT
>.|TRBD1|TRBJ2-1|TRBV19
CASSRGTGGAGQFF
TGTGCCAGTAGTAGGGGGACAGGGGGCGCGGGGCAGTTCTTC
>few|.|TRBJ1-3|TRBV20-1
CSASVGGSGNTIYF
TGCAGTGCTAGCGTCGGGGGCTCTGGAAACACCATATATTTT
>many|TRBD2|TRBJ2-1|TRBV12-3/TRBV12-4
CASSLAGTSGGAEQFF
TGTGCCAGCAGTTTAGCCGGGACTAGCGGGGGGGCAGAGCAGTTCTTC
>few|.|TRBJ1-2|TRBV2
CASSEAGTRDYGYTF
TGTGCCAGCAGTGAAGCAGGGACGAGAGACTATGGCTACACCTTC
>.|.|TRBJ1-5|TRBV6-1
CASRLAGSQPQHF
TGTGCCAGCAGATTGGCGGGGAGTCAGCCCCAGCATTTT
>many|.|TRBJ1-5|TRBV6-1
CASRVDGNQPQHF
TGTGCCAGCAGGGTGGACGGCAATCAGCCCCAGCATTTT
>.|.|TRBJ2-7|TRBV9
CASGRQSDSYEQYF
TGTGCCAGCGGAAGACAGAGTGATTCCTACGAGCAGTACTTC
>.|.|TRBJ1-5|TRBV19
CASSIDGGGQPQHF
TGTGCCAGTAGTATAGATGGGGGCGGTCAGCCCCAGCATTTT
>.|.|TRBJ1-3|TRBV7-2
CASSFSVQALNGNTIYF
TGTGCCAGCAGCTTTTCTGTCCAGGCCCTTAATGGAAACACCATATATTTT
>.|TRBD2|TRBJ2-7|TRBV6-2/TRBV6-3
CASSSLTSGGGYEQYF
TGTGCCAGCAGTTCCCTGACTAGCGGGGGGGGTTACGAGCAGTACTTC
>.|.|TRBJ1-3|TRBV12-3/TRBV12-4
CASSTGSDTIYF
TGTGCCAGCAGTACAGGGTCGGACACCATATATTTT
>many|TRBD2|TRBJ2-5|TRBV5-6
CASSELAGGQETQYF
TGCGCCAGCAGTGAACTAGCGGGGGGACAAGAGACCCAGTACTTC
>.|.|TRBJ1-4|TRBV28
CASSIGQSFEKLFF
TGTGCCAGCAGTATTGGACAGTCTTTTGAAAAACTGTTTTTT